The rows below give T cell receptor beta chains drawn from one sample of a study. TCRdb recomputed calls from the RT-PCR reads with MiXCR, one row per CDR3 protein. The table lists hundreds of thousands of distinct CDR3 sequences, approximately 15% of them singletons, with roughly 3.9% in the top ten. The sample was memory CD4+ T cells from blood. The receptors derive from a female donor in good health, serving as a healthy control. CDR3s include the opening cysteine and the closing phenylalanine or tryptophan. A D gene is named only where the DNA matches it firmly. For some rows the clone size is stated as once, few or many, or as a class when expanded; others skip it.

many	TRBV5-1	.	CASSKPEAGAPGEQFF
many	TRBV5-1	TRBD1	CASSADRGNSPLHF
many	TRBV18	.	CASSLKATGNSNQPQHF
many	TRBV29-1	TRBD2	CSVVLAGGDTQYF
.	TRBV15	.	CATSRDRPGANYGYTF
few	TRBV7-6	TRBD1	CASSIGTEPNSPLHF
few	TRBV11-3	.	CASSRDRDWGDTQYF
few	TRBV6-1	.	CASSERYSVSYEQYF
few	TRBV12-3/TRBV12-4	TRBD1	CASKTGGGTEAFF
.	TRBV20-1	TRBD1	CSATGGKGNTEAFF
few	TRBV7-2	TRBD2	CASSLVRSGRTTSYNEQFF
many	TRBV20-1	TRBD2	CSATHSGRNTDTQYF
many	TRBV27	TRBD2	CASSLSRTSGADTQYF
many	TRBV20-1	.	CSARRSLEQYF
few	TRBV6-2/TRBV6-3	TRBD1	CASSYEGANTGELFF
.	TRBV20-1	.	CSARWAGSSYEQYF
.	TRBV6-6	.	CASSSEFPPGNEQFF
.	TRBV15	.	CATSPRGGRTEAFF
few	TRBV5-1	.	CASSVGTEDEKLFF
many	TRBV5-6	.	CASSLAGANTQYF
many	TRBV12-3/TRBV12-4	TRBD2	CASNPGLAVYNEQFF
many	TRBV27	TRBD1	CASSSGQGAPGYTF
.	TRBV3-1	.	CASKAALGNEKLFF
once	TRBV12-5	.	CASGLFGADTQYF